The present TCR beta chain was sequenced within a study of cytotoxic CD8 clonotypes in ibrutinib-treated CLL. This clone was recorded a few times. As yet, its antigen is unknown. Study results and caveats: Higher circulating CD8+ T-cell counts strongly accompanied higher baseline clonality, above age-matched healthy donors.

Profiling relied on immunoSEQ multiplex PCR, and the TCRdb table lists in-frame clones only, not all of them. The sample carries some 200,000 clones, about 72% recorded once. V gave up 4 bases and J gave up 10 bases; unmatched junction bases: 8. This CDR3 has 13 residues. Per the germline V gene, CDR1 is SNHLY and CDR2 is FYNNEI. The clonotype comes from a human donor with chronic lymphocytic leukemia. This material consisted of PBMCs, taken after 24 months of ibrutinib treatment. The rearrangement joins TRBV2 to TRBJ1-2; 8 bases match TRBD1. The CDR3: CASSVEAGGLYTF. CDR3 DNA: TGTGCCAGCAGTGTTGAAGCAGGGGGCCTCTACACCTTC.